This T cell receptor (beta chain) is from a study of T cell changes during pregnancy in multiple sclerosis. The ends lost 3 bases at V and 7 bases at J; junction bases unmatched: 5. CDR3 size: 15 residues. CDR1 and CDR2 from the germline V gene are MNHEY and SMNVEV (reference sequence). The protocol was immunoSEQ multiplex PCR, while the TCRdb copy is restricted to in-frame clones and leaves out a portion. The sample has some 31,000 clones; 91% are singletons. The chain links TRBV27 to TRBJ2-2; TRBD2 matches at 10 bases. This receptor was taken from a female donor in good health, enrolled as a control in a pregnancy study. Here the sequenced sample was CD8+ T cells from peripheral blood mononuclear cells, taken in the second trimester of pregnancy. CDR3 sequence (DNA): TGTGCCAGCAGTTTCGATAGCGGGGGGTTCGGGGAGCTGTTTTTT. It yields the protein CASSFDSGGFGELFF.